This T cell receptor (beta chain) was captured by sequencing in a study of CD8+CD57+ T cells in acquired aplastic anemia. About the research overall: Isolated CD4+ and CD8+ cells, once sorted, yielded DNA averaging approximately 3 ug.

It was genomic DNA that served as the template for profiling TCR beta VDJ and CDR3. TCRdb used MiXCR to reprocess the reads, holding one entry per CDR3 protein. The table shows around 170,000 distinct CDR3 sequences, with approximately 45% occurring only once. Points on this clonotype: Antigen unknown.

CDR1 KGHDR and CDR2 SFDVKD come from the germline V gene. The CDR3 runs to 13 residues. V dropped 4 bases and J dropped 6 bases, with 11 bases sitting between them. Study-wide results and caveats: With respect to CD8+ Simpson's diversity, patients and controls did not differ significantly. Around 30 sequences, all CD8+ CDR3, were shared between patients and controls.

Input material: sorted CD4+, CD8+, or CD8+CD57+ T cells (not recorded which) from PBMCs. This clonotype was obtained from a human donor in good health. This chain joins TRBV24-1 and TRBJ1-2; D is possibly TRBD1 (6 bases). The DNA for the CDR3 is TGTGCCACCAGTGACAGGGACACTGATGGCTACACCTTC. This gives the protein CATSDRDTDGYTF.